The clone carrying this TCR beta chain was observed many times. Its matching antigen is unknown. Amplification of ligated cDNA took four PCR rounds with SP2 and nested alpha and beta constant primers. Alpha and beta constant region primers primed reverse transcription for blood and skin samples. TCRdb reprocessed the 5' RACE reads with MiXCR, giving one entry per CDR3 protein. The profile shows around 30,000 distinct CDR3 sequences, 16% of them singletons. TCR cDNA received a 3' ligated oligonucleotide that carried a UMI. Adult healthy volunteers gave 2.5 ml peripheral blood for whole-blood RNA. Unsorted total RNA, roughly 1 to 1000 ng, was DNase treated before reverse transcription. The data were obtained in a study of naive and memory T cell subsets. The study's findings and limits: This RNA-based method may be sensitive to activation-related transcript changes.

The receptor was isolated from a female donor in good health.

In DNA form, the CDR3 reads TGCAGTGCTGAGGTTGGGCGGCACTCCTACGAGCAGTACTTC. Residues: CSAEVGRHSYEQYF. This chain joins TRBV20-1 and TRBJ2-7; D gene ambiguous. Trimming stripped 5 bases from V and 0 bases from J, with 14 bases between. The CDR3 covers 14 residues. Germline V gene lookup returns CDR1 DFQATT and CDR2 SNEGSKA (reference sequence).